This TCR beta chain was identified during a study of spatial heterogeneity in lung cancer. With 5 bases removed from V and 1 base from J, the gap between germline ends came to 9 bases. This CDR3 is 13 amino acids long. This clonotype was detected many times. The time point here: sample taken at primary tumor resection. TCRdb reprocessed the 5' RACE reads with MiXCR, giving one entry per CDR3 protein. The table lists tens of thousands of distinct CDR3 sequences, about 12% of them singletons. This chain connects TRBV12-3 or TRBV12-4 to TRBJ2-7, with no clear D. This clonotype was sampled from a male donor with early-stage non-small cell lung cancer. Specimen: PBMCs, collected at surgery. Here the CDR3 reads CASSPPGSYEQYF. The CDR3, as DNA: TGTGCCAGCAGTCCCCCTGGGTCCTACGAGCAGTACTTC.